Listed below are T cell receptor beta chains from one sample, sequenced in a study of T cell responses to AZD1222 COVID-19 vaccine. Only in-frame clones appear in the TCRdb table, and some are missing; sequencing was by immunoSEQ multiplex PCR. Of some 120,000 clones detected, 80% to 90% appear once; the ten largest clones hold 12%. This sample comprised peripheral blood, obtained on day 0 of AZD1222 vaccination. These receptors all stem from an adult in good health. Each CDR3 is given with its conserved first and last residue. The order of the fields is V gene, J gene, D gene, clone size, CDR3 protein, CDR3 DNA. The D gene is left open where the match is weak. Not all rows give a size; the values are once, few, many and, for expanded clones, a class.

TRBV4-2	TRBJ2-2	TRBD1	.	CASSQPIDRAGELFF	TGTGCCAGCAGCCAGCCTATCGACAGGGCCGGGGAGCTGTTTTTT
TRBV5-1	TRBJ2-7	.	many	CASSLGVGEQYF	TGCGCCAGCAGCTTGGGAGTAGGGGAGCAGTACTTC
TRBV6-2/TRBV6-3	TRBJ2-2	.	.	CASSYSIELGQTNTGELFF	TGTGCCAGCAGTTACTCGATCGAGCTGGGACAAACGAACACCGGGGAGCTGTTTTTT
TRBV19	TRBJ1-2	TRBD1	.	CASRNPTGPLYGYTF	TGTGCCAGTCGAAACCCGACAGGGCCCCTCTATGGCTACACCTTC
TRBV4-3	TRBJ1-1	.	.	CASSQDLLMNTEAFF	TGCGCCAGCAGCCAAGATTTATTGATGAACACTGAAGCTTTCTTT
TRBV6-5	TRBJ1-6	TRBD1	.	CASTKDRNNSPLHF	TGTGCCAGCACCAAGGACAGGAATAATTCACCCCTCCACTTT
TRBV4-2	TRBJ2-5	TRBD1	.	CASSQSQGQGRETQYF	TGTGCCAGCAGCCAATCCCAGGGACAGGGAAGAGAGACCCAGTACTTC
TRBV7-9	TRBJ2-1	.	once	CASSGNLHNEQFF	TGTGCCAGCAGCGGTAATTTACACAATGAGCAGTTCTTC
TRBV6-2/TRBV6-3	TRBJ2-6	TRBD1	.	CASSPRDRVSGANVLTF	TGTGCCAGCAGCCCCCGGGACAGGGTCTCCGGGGCCAACGTCCTGACTTTC
TRBV5-1	TRBJ2-3	TRBD2	.	CASPLDGTSGRALVDTQYF	TGCGCCAGTCCTCTGGACGGGACTAGCGGGAGGGCCTTGGTAGATACGCAGTATTTT
TRBV7-9	TRBJ2-5	TRBD1	.	CASSLRQGVGQETQYF	TGTGCCAGCAGCTTACGGCAGGGGGTAGGGCAAGAGACCCAGTACTTC
TRBV3-1/TRBV3-2	TRBJ2-3	.	.	CASSQRWESTDTQYF	TGTGCCAGCAGCCAAAGGTGGGAGAGCACAGATACGCAGTATTTT
TRBV5-1	TRBJ2-3	.	.	CASSSLQGPTDTQYF	TGCGCCAGCAGCTCCCTCCAGGGGCCCACAGATACGCAGTATTTT
TRBV28	TRBJ2-7	.	.	CASSFGGPLYEQYF	TGTGCCAGCAGTTTTGGGGGGCCGCTCTACGAGCAGTACTTC